The 15 T cell receptor beta chains listed next were all sequenced from one sample in a study of T cell responses to AZD1222 COVID-19 vaccine. Method: immunoSEQ multiplex PCR; TCRdb's copy keeps in-frame clones and lacks some. The sample holds more than 85,000 clones, about 88% seen once. The source material was peripheral blood, sampled on day 0 of AZD1222 vaccination. These receptors all come from an adult in good health.

This sequence joins TRBV30 and TRBJ2-1; D remains unclear. V gave up 0 bases and J gave up 6 bases, with 3 bases separating them. The CDR3 has 11 amino acids. Germline-derived CDR1 and CDR2 are GTSNPN and SVGIG (reference sequence). The CDR3 sequence is CAWSVINEQFF. CDR3 nucleotide sequence: TGTGCCTGGAGTGTAATCAATGAGCAGTTCTTC. The full variable domain, with the rest looked up from reference TRBV30 and TRBJ2-1, is SQTIHQWPATLVQPVGSPLSLECTVEGTSNPNLYWYRQAAGRGLQLLFYSVGIGQISSEVPQNLSASRPQDRQFILSSKKLLLSDSGFYLCAWSVINEQFFGPGTRLTVL.

The V call is TRBV6-4, the J call TRBJ1-1; D unresolved. CDR3 length: 12 amino acids. Deletions cut 2 bases from V and 7 bases from J, with 8 bases between. Per germline, CDR1 MRHNA and CDR2 SNTAGT. As DNA, the CDR3 is TGTGCCAGCAGTGACAGGGCGCGTGAAGCTTTCTTT. Its translation: CASSDRAREAFF.

The chain has TRBV29-1 and TRBJ2-2, with no clear D. Trimming stripped 5 bases from V and 1 base from J, with 2 bases between. The CDR3 has 11 amino acids. The germline CDR1 and CDR2 sequences are SQVTM and ANQGSEA. Here the CDR3 reads CSVWNTGELFF. CDR3 DNA sequence: TGCAGCGTTTGGAACACCGGGGAGCTGTTTTTT.

The chain is built from TRBV28 and TRBJ1-2; the match to TRBD1 covers 7 bases. The CDR3 is 13 residues long. The germline CDR1 and CDR2 sequences are MDHEN and SYDVKM. The V segment lost 3 bases and the J segment 3 bases; nucleotides outside the gene matches: 1. CDR3 sequence (DNA): TGTGCCAGCAGTTTTGGGACAGACTATGGCTACACCTTC. Translation: CASSFGTDYGYTF.

The chain employs TRBV29-1 and TRBJ2-7; 11 bases line up with TRBD2. Germline loops: CDR1 SQVTM, CDR2 ANQGSEA. This CDR3 has 14 amino acids. With V trimmed by 4 bases and J by 4 bases, 6 bases remained unmatched. For the CDR3, the DNA is TGCAGCGTTGGGACGGGACTAGCGGTATACGAGCAGTACTTC. Encoded protein: CSVGTGLAVYEQYF.

In this sample, this clone turned up many times. V and J are TRBV10-3 and TRBJ2-1, with 12 nucleotides matching TRBD1. The CDR3 spans 14 residues. The trim removed 6 bases at V and 8 bases at J, leaving 5 bases unmatched. The germline gives CDR1 ENHRY, CDR2 SYGVKD. Written as DNA, the CDR3 is TGTGCCATCAGGGGACAGGGGGCGCAGGATGAGCAGTTCTTC. It codes for CAIRGQGAQDEQFF.

The chain employs TRBV30 and TRBJ1-1; possibly TRBD1 for D (5 bases). The CDR3 spans 15 residues. V lost 3 bases and J 3 bases, leaving 17 bases between the germline ends. CDR1 and CDR2 (germline): GTSNPN, SVGIG (reference sequence). The CDR3 spells CAWSPVARGYTEAFF. The CDR3 bases are TGTGCCTGGAGCCCAGTGGCGAGGGGATACACTGAAGCTTTCTTT.

The chain links TRBV7-3 to TRBJ1-2, with TRBD1 matching over 9 bases. Losses at the gene ends were 5 bases for V and 8 bases for J; bases not matched to a gene: 9. The CDR3 has 14 residues. CDR1 and CDR2 (germline): SGHTA, FQGTGA. The CDR3 DNA is TGTGCCAGCAGCCCCGGGACAGGGCTGGGAGGCTACACCTTC. Its translation: CASSPGTGLGGYTF.

The rearrangement uses TRBV28 and TRBJ2-1; either TRBD1 or TRBD2 may supply D (7 bases each). CDR1 and CDR2 from the germline V gene are MDHEN and SYDVKM. The CDR3 totals 16 residues. Trimming stripped 5 bases from V and 8 bases from J, with 22 bases between. Written as DNA, the CDR3 is TGTGCCAGCAGTGCCCCTAGCGACGCAGGGGGGGATGAGCAGTTCTTC. Translated, it gives CASSAPSDAGGDEQFF.

The chain is built from TRBV28 and TRBJ1-2; maybe TRBD1 (5 bases). Germline V gene sequence: CDR1 MDHEN, CDR2 SYDVKM. The CDR3 sequence is 13 residues long. V gave up 2 bases and J gave up 4 bases, with 8 bases separating them. CDR3: CASSLGRAYGYTF. DNA for the CDR3: TGTGCCAGCAGTTTAGGCAGGGCCTATGGCTACACCTTC.

The V and J genes are TRBV7-6 and TRBJ2-2; no clear D. This CDR3 region has 15 residues. Per germline, CDR1 SGHVS and CDR2 FNYEAQ. With 0 bases removed from V and 1 base from J, the gap between germline ends came to 6 bases. The CDR3 here is CASSLAGMNTGELFF. The DNA of the CDR3 is TGTGCCAGCAGCTTAGCGGGGATGAACACCGGGGAGCTGTTTTTT.

V is TRBV5-6 and J is TRBJ2-7, with 8 bases that match TRBD1. Germline CDR1 and CDR2: SGHDT and YYEEEE. V dropped 4 bases and J dropped 0; count of bases not matched to a gene: 6. This CDR3 has 15 residues. CDR3 sequence (DNA): TGTGCCAGCAGCCTAACCGGGACAGGCTCCTACGAGCAGTACTTC. This codes for CASSLTGTGSYEQYF. Drawing the rest from reference TRBV5-6 and TRBJ2-7, the complete variable domain is DAGVTQSPTHLIKTRGQQVTLRCSPKSGHDTVSWYQQALGQGPQFIFQYYEEEERQRGNFPDRFSGHQFPNYSSELNVNALLLGDSALYLCASSLTGTGSYEQYFGPGTRLTVT.

This clone has a single count. This chain joins TRBV5-5 and TRBJ2-7; no definite D call. This CDR3 comprises 13 residues. V was pared by 0 bases and J by 3 bases, with 7 bases between. Germline V gene lookup returns CDR1 SGHKS and CDR2 YYEKEE (reference sequence). The CDR3, as DNA: TGTGCCAGCAGCTTGGACGTGGACTACGAGCAGTACTTC. Protein: CASSLDVDYEQYF.

This chain joins TRBV2 and TRBJ1-5; a possible D gene is TRBD1 (5 bases). Germline V gene data show CDR1 as SNHLY and CDR2 as FYNNEI. Trimming shortened V by 2 bases and J by 6 bases, and 11 bases separated the two germline ends. The CDR3 has 14 amino acids. The CDR3, as DNA: TGTGCCAGCAGTGAAAGGGAGGGGACTCAGCCCCAGCATTTT. Translated, it gives CASSEREGTQPQHF.

The chain recombines TRBV6-5 with TRBJ2-5, with 8 bases that match TRBD1. Germline CDR1 reads MNHEY; CDR2 reads SVGAGI. The junction had 11 bases not matched to a gene; V was cut back by 4 bases and J by 7 bases. The CDR3 is 15 residues long. The CDR3: CASSSGGQAHRTQYF. The CDR3 DNA follows: TGTGCCAGCAGTTCTGGGGGACAGGCCCACCGGACCCAGTACTTC.